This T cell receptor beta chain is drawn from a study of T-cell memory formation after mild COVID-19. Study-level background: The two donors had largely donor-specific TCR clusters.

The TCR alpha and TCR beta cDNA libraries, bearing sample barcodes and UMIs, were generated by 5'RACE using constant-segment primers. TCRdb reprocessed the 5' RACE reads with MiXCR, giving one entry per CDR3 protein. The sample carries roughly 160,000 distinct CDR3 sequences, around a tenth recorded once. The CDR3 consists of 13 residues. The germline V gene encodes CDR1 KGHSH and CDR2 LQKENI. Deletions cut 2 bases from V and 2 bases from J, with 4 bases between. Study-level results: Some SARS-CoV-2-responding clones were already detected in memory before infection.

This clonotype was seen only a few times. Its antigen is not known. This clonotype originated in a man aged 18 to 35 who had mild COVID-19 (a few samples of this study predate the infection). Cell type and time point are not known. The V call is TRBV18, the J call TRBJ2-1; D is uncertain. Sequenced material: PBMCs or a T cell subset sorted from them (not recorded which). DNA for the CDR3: TGTGCCAGCTCACCAAGCACCTACAATGAGCAGTTCTTC. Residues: CASSPSTYNEQFF.